What follows are 19 T cell receptor beta chains derived from one specimen sequenced in a study of blood T cell repertoires in COVID-19. The method was immunoSEQ multiplex PCR; TCRdb's version includes in-frame clones alone and lacks a portion of them. Of 250,000 to 300,000 clones listed, about 88% were seen once; the top ten hold about 3.5%. What was sequenced was peripheral blood. All receptors come from a man younger than 30 with active or convalescent COVID-19.

This chain links TRBV6-6 with TRBJ1-4, with D possibly being TRBD1 (5 bases). In germline, CDR1 is MNHNY, CDR2 SVGAGI (reference sequence). The CDR3 is 15 amino acids. Trimming removed 4 bases at V and 3 bases at J, with 12 bases between. The CDR3 spells CASSSADNSNEKLFF. For the CDR3, the DNA is TGTGCCAGCAGTTCCGCGGACAATTCTAATGAAAAACTGTTTTTT.

The chain employs TRBV4-3 and TRBJ2-3; D not resolved. Trimming left V 0 bases short and J 2 bases short, with 6 bases between. The CDR3 runs to 14 residues. Germline V gives CDR1 LGHNA, CDR2 YSLEER. This CDR3 is CASSQDRLTDTQYF. DNA of the CDR3: TGCGCCAGCAGCCAAGATCGACTCACAGATACGCAGTATTTT.

The chain joins TRBV4-3 to TRBJ1-1, with D unresolved. The CDR3 contains 16 residues. CDR1 and CDR2 from the germline V gene are LGHNA and YSLEER. Trimming removed 0 bases at V and 2 bases at J, with 13 bases between. The CDR3 nucleotides are TGCGCCAGCAGCCAAGAATATTCGGGAGATAACACTGAAGCTTTCTTT. Amino acids: CASSQEYSGDNTEAFF.

The chain employs TRBV3-1 (or the pseudogene TRBV3-2) and TRBJ2-4; perhaps TRBD1 as D (5 bases). This CDR3 contains 16 residues. Germline values: CDR1 LGHDT, CDR2 YNNKEL (reference sequence). With 0 bases removed from V and 9 bases from J, the gap between germline ends came to 18 bases. CDR3 region: CASSQESGVFRGIQYF. DNA for the CDR3: TGTGCCAGCAGCCAAGAGAGTGGCGTCTTTAGGGGCATTCAGTACTTC.

The V call is TRBV5-4, the J call TRBJ2-1, with D maybe TRBD1 (6 bases). The CDR3 is 13 amino acids. Germline V gene lookup returns CDR1 SGHNT and CDR2 YYREEE (reference sequence). Between the trimmed V and J ends, which lost 1 base and 7 bases, there was a span of 9 bases. The CDR3 protein is CASSLTGLNEQFF. In DNA, the CDR3 is TGTGCCAGCAGCTTGACAGGGTTGAATGAGCAGTTCTTC.

This clone showed up many times. This chain links TRBV29-1 with TRBJ1-5; the match to TRBD1 covers 10 bases. CDR1 is SQVTM, CDR2 ANQGSEA, per germline. The V and J ends lost 7 bases and 6 bases, in that order; junction bases with no gene match: 6. This CDR3 is built from 13 residues. The CDR3 here is CSATGGDSQPQHF. The DNA for the CDR3 is TGCAGCGCGACAGGGGGCGATAGTCAGCCCCAGCATTTT.

The rearrangement joins TRBV6-2 or TRBV6-3 to TRBJ1-1, with 8 bases aligning to TRBD1. The CDR3 length is 12 residues. CDR1 is MNHEY, CDR2 SVGEGT, per germline. J was trimmed by 4 bases and V by 5 bases; bases with no gene match: 0. Here the CDR3 DNA reads TGTGCCAGCAGTGACAGGGGCACTGAAGCTTTCTTT. Its protein is CASSDRGTEAFF.

V usage is TRBV3-1 (or the pseudogene TRBV3-2) and J usage is TRBJ1-4; D may be TRBD1 (5 bases). Trimming removed 0 bases from V and 14 bases from J, with 13 bases in between. The length of the CDR3 is 13 residues. The germline V gene has CDR1 LGHDT and CDR2 YNNKEL (reference sequence). For the CDR3, the DNA is TGTGCCAGCAGCCAAGATCGGGGGAGAGAGCTGTTTTTT. The encoded protein is CASSQDRGRELFF.

This chain uses TRBV7-2 with TRBJ1-1, with 8 nucleotides matching TRBD1. After removal of 7 bases from V and 5 bases from J, the junction contained 21 bases not matched to a gene. The germline V gene has CDR1 SGHTA and CDR2 FQGNSA. This CDR3 spans 18 amino acids. In DNA form, the CDR3 reads TGTGCCAGCACCCGCACTCTCGGGGGACAGGTGCCTTCTACTGAAGCTTTCTTT. Translation: CASTRTLGGQVPSTEAFF. Based on the CDR3 plus reference TRBV7-2 and TRBJ1-1, the full variable domain is GAGVSQSPSNKVTEKGKDVELRCDPISGHTALYWYRQSLGQGLEFLIYFQGNSAPDKSGLPSDRFSAERTGGSVSTLTIQRTQQEDSAVYLCASTRTLGGQVPSTEAFFGQGTRLTVV.

The V gene is TRBV10-3, the J gene TRBJ2-3; no reliable D call. This CDR3 contains 12 residues. CDR1 and CDR2 (germline): ENHRY, SYGVKD. V shed 5 bases and J shed 5 bases, with 8 bases lying between them. The CDR3 nucleotides are TGTGCCATCAGTACAGACGGAGATACGCAGTATTTT. Amino acids: CAISTDGDTQYF.

This rearrangement joins TRBV6-6 to TRBJ2-7; 7 nucleotides match TRBD1. The CDR3 runs 14 residues. The germline V gene encodes CDR1 MNHNY and CDR2 SVGAGI (reference sequence). V trimming: 6 bases; J trimming: 1 base; junction bases outside the gene matches: 6. CDR3 coding DNA: TGTGCCAGCAGCACGGGACAGTGGTCCTACGAGCAGTACTTC. Translated, it gives CASSTGQWSYEQYF.

The genes are TRBV5-6 and TRBJ1-3; unclear D gene. Per the germline V gene, CDR1 is SGHDT and CDR2 is YYEEEE. This CDR3 spans 15 amino acids. V was cut by 1 base and J by 0 bases, with 8 bases left in between. CDR3: CASSLIGSSGNTIYF. The CDR3 DNA sequence: TGTGCCAGCAGCTTGATCGGGAGCTCTGGAAACACCATATATTTT.

This chain's CDR3 is CASSSGQAGYTEAFF. CDR3 sequence (DNA): TGTGCCAGCAGCTCTGGACAGGCTGGGTACACTGAAGCTTTCTTT. The chain combines TRBV6-5 with TRBJ1-1, with 7 bases matching TRBD1. J lost 3 bases, V lost 6 bases, and 10 bases had no gene match. Germline V gives CDR1 MNHEY, CDR2 SVGAGI. The CDR3 loop spans 15 amino acids.

The rearrangement links TRBV7-6 to TRBJ2-3, with TRBD2 matching over 13 bases. This CDR3 region has 18 residues. V gave up 5 bases and J gave up 0 bases; unmatched junction bases: 8. Germline CDR1 is SGHVS and CDR2 is FNYEAQ. The DNA of the CDR3 is TGTGCCAGCAGCCACCTGACTAGCGGGGGGCCTAGCACAGATACGCAGTATTTT. Protein: CASSHLTSGGPSTDTQYF.

The V call is TRBV11-3, the J call TRBJ2-5; tentative D call: TRBD1 (6 bases). Trimming left V 3 bases short and J 1 base short, with 9 bases between. The germline CDR1 and CDR2 sequences are SGHNT and YENEEA. The CDR3 has 14 amino acids. The CDR3 sequence is CASSLTRGQETQYF. In nucleotides, the CDR3 is TGTGCCAGCAGCTTGACCAGGGGCCAAGAGACCCAGTACTTC.

The gene calls are TRBV6-5 and TRBJ1-1; tentatively, D is TRBD1 (6 bases). This CDR3 has 15 residues. Germline V gives CDR1 MNHEY, CDR2 SVGAGI. V was trimmed by 6 bases and J by 3 bases, leaving 17 bases between them. CDR3 loop: CASRQNPRGHTEAFF. The CDR3 nucleotides are TGTGCCAGCAGGCAAAACCCCAGGGGTCACACTGAAGCTTTCTTT.

The CDR3 here is CASTFSPSTDTQYF. The CDR3 bases are TGTGCCAGTACCTTCAGTCCTAGCACAGATACGCAGTATTTT. The chain has TRBV19 and TRBJ2-3; D remains ambiguous. The CDR3 runs 14 residues. The germline gives CDR1 LNHDA, CDR2 SQIVND (reference sequence). Trimming cost V 7 bases and J 0 bases, with 11 bases left between them.

The rearrangement joins TRBV5-6 to TRBJ1-3; D remains unclear. V was clipped by 4 bases and J by 0 bases, with 5 bases between them. The CDR3 runs 13 residues. CDR1 is SGHDT, CDR2 YYEEEE, per germline. The CDR3 spells CASSPYSGNTIYF. CDR3 in DNA: TGTGCCAGCAGCCCTTACTCTGGAAACACCATATATTTT.

This sequence joins TRBV11-2 and TRBJ2-5; D is possibly TRBD1 (6 bases). Trimming took 1 base from V and 5 from J, leaving 8 bases between them. In germline, CDR1 is SGHAT, CDR2 FQNNGV. This CDR3 is built from 13 residues. The chain's CDR3 is CASSLAGDETQYF. The CDR3 DNA reads as TGTGCCAGCAGCTTAGCAGGGGACGAGACCCAGTACTTC.